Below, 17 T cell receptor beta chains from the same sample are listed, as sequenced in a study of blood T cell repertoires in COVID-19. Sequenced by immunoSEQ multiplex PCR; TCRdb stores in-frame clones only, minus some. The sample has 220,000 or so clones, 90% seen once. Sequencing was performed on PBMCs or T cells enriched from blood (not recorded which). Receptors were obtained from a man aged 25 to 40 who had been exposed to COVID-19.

The CDR3 sequence is CASSPQGARNTIYF. In DNA, the CDR3 is TGTGCCAGCTCACCGCAGGGGGCAAGAAACACCATATATTTT. The J gene is TRBJ1-3, the V gene TRBV18; TRBD1 matches 8 bases. V shed 3 bases and J 5 bases; nucleotides not matched to a gene: 3. Germline V gene sequence: CDR1 KGHSH, CDR2 LQKENI. The CDR3 is 14 residues long.

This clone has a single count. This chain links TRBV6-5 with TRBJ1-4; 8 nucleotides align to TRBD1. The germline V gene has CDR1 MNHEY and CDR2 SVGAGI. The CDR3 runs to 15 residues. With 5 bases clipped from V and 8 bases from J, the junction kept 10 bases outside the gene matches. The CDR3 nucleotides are TGTGCCAGCAGTCCGCGCAGGGGGCGCGGGGAAAAACTGTTTTTT. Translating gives CASSPRRGRGEKLFF.

The CDR3 sequence: CASSLSGPGELFF. CDR3 in DNA: TGTGCCAGCAGCTTAAGCGGGCCCGGGGAGCTGTTTTTT. The V gene is TRBV7-3, the J gene TRBJ2-2; D is perhaps TRBD2 (5 bases). The length of the CDR3 is 13 residues. Looked up from germline, CDR1 is SGHTA and CDR2 is FQGTGA. Trimming removed 1 base from V and 6 bases from J, with 6 bases in between.

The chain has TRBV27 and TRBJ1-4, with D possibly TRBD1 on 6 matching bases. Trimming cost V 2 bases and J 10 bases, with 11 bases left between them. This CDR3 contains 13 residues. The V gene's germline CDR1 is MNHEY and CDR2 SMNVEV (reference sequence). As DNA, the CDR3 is TGTGCCAGCAGTTTAGACAGGACGACAAAACTGTTTTTT. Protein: CASSLDRTTKLFF.

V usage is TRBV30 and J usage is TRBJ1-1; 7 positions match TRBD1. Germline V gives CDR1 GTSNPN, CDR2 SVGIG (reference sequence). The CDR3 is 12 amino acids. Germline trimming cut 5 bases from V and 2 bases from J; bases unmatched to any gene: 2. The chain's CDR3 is CAWQGGNTEAFF. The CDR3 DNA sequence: TGTGCCTGGCAGGGGGGTAACACTGAAGCTTTCTTT.

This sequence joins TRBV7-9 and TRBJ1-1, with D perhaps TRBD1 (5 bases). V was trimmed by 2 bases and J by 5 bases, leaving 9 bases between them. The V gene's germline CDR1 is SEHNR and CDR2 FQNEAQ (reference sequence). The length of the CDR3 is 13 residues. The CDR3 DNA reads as TGTGCCAGCAGCTTATCCCCAGGGACTGAAGCTTTCTTT. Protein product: CASSLSPGTEAFF. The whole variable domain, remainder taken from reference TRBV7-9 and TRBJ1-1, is DTGVSQNPRHKITKRGQNVTFRCDPISEHNRLYWYRQTLGQGPEFLTYFQNEAQLEKSRLLSDRFSAERPKGSFSTLEIQRTEQGDSAMYLCASSLSPGTEAFFGQGTRLTVV.

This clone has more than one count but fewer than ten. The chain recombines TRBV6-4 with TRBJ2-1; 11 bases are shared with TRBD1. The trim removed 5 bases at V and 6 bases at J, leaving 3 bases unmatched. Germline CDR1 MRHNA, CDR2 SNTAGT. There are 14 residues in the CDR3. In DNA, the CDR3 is TGTGCCAGCAGTCCCGGGACAGGGGGCAATGAGCAGTTCTTC. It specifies CASSPGTGGNEQFF.

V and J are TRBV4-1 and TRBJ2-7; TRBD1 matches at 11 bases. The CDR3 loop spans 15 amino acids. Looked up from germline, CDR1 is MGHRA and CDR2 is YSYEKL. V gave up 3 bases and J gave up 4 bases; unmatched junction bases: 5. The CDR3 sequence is CASSQTRDRGYEQYF. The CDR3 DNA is TGCGCCAGCAGCCAGACCCGGGACAGGGGGTACGAGCAGTACTTC.

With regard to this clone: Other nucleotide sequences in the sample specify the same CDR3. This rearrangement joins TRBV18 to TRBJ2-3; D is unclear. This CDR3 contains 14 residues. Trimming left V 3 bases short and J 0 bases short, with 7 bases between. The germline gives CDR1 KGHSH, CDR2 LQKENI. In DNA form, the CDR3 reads TGTGCCAGCTCACCGACAAGGAGCACAGATACGCAGTATTTT. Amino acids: CASSPTRSTDTQYF.

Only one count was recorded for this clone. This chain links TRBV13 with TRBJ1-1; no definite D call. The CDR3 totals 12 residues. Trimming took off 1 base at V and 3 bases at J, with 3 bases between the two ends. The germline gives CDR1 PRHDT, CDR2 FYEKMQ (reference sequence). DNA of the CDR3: TGTGCCAGCAGCTTAGCTTACACTGAAGCTTTCTTT. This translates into CASSLAYTEAFF.

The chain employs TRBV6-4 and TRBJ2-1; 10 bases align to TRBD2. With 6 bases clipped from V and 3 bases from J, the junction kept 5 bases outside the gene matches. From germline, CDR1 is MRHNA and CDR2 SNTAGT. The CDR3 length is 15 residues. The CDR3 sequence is CASRASGGDYNEQFF. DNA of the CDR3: TGTGCCAGCAGGGCTAGCGGGGGCGACTACAATGAGCAGTTCTTC.

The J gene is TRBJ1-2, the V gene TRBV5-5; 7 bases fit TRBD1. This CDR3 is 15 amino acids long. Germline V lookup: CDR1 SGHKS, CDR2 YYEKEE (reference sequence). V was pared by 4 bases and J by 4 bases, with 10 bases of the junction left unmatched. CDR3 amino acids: CASSLRGGQTYGYTF. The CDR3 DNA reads TGTGCCAGCAGCCTCCGGGGGGGACAGACCTATGGCTACACCTTC.

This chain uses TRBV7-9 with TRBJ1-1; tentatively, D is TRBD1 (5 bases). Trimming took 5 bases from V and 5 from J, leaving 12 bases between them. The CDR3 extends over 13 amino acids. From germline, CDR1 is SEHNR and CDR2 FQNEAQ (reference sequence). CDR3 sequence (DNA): TGTGCCAGCAGCGGGGCCGCGGGAACTGAAGCTTTCTTT. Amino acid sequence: CASSGAAGTEAFF.

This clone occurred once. The DNA of the CDR3 is TGTGCCAGCAGCTGCGGGGGCGAGGGGAACACTGAAGCTTTCTTT. Amino acid sequence: CASSCGGEGNTEAFF. The V call is TRBV7-9, the J call TRBJ1-1; D might be TRBD1 (6 bases). The CDR3 contains 15 residues. The germline gives CDR1 SEHNR, CDR2 FQNEAQ (reference sequence). V lost 4 bases to trimming and J lost 1 base, with 13 bases between them.

CDR3 region: CASSPQGAVPYNEQFF. The CDR3 region has the DNA TGTGCCAGCAGTCCTCAGGGGGCGGTACCCTACAATGAGCAGTTCTTC. The chain employs TRBV2 and TRBJ2-1; 8 bases agree with TRBD1. V shed 5 bases and J 2 bases; nucleotides not matched to a gene: 8. The CDR3 contains 16 residues. The V gene's germline CDR1 is SNHLY and CDR2 FYNNEI.

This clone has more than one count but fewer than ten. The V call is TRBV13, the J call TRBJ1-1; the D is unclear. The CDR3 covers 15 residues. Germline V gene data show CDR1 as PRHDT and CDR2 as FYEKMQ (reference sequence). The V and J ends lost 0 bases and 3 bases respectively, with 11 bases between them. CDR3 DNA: TGTGCCAGCAGCTTAGGGAGGACGGGAGACACTGAAGCTTTCTTT. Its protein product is CASSLGRTGDTEAFF.

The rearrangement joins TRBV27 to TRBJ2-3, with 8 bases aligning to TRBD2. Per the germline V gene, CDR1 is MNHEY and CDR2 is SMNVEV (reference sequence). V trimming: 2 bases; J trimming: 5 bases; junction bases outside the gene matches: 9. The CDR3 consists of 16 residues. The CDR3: CASSLIGGAVGDTQYF. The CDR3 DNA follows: TGTGCCAGCAGTTTAATCGGGGGGGCGGTGGGAGATACGCAGTATTTT.